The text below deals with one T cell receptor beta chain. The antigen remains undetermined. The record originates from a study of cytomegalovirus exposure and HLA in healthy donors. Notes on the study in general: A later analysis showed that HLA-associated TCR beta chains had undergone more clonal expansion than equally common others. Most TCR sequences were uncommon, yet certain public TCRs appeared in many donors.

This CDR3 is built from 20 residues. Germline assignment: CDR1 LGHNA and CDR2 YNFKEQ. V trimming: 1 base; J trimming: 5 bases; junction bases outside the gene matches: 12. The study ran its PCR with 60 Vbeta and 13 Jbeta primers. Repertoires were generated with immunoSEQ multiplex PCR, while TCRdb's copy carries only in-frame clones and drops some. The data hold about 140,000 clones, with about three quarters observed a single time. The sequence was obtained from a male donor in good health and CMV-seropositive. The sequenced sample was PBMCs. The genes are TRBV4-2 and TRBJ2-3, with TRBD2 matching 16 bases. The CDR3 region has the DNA TGTGCCAGCAGCCAAGCACCGGGACTAGCGGGGGGGGCGGGGATAGATACGCAGTATTTT. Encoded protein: CASSQAPGLAGGAGIDTQYF.